This TCR beta chain was observed in a study of T cells in Graves' hyperthyroidism and ophthalmopathy. TCR beta CDR3 region amplification was performed from RNA transcripts. The HTBI primer set drove a first-round RT-PCR of the TCR CDR3. TCRdb re-analysed the multiplex PCR reads in MiXCR, keeping a single row per CDR3 protein. The table shows just under 750,000 distinct CDR3 sequences, with roughly a third occurring only once. The CDR3 sequence is 17 residues long. V lost 5 bases, J lost 3 bases, and 15 bases stayed unmatched. In germline, CDR1 is LNHDA, CDR2 SQIVND (reference sequence). The gene calls are TRBV19 and TRBJ2-5, with TRBD1 matching 7 bases. The clonotype comes from a woman aged 35 to 49 with Graves' hyperthyroidism. The sequencing input was blood. CDR3 coding DNA: TGTGCCAGTAGTCTGACCTCTGTACAGGGGACAAAAGAGACCCAGTACTTC. Translated, it gives CASSLTSVQGTKETQYF.